These 28 T cell receptor beta chains were all obtained from the same sample, sequenced in a study of T cells after yellow fever vaccination. TCRdb called the 5' RACE reads again in MiXCR, with one record for every CDR3 protein. Here the sample spans hundreds of thousands of distinct CDR3 sequences, more than 3% being singletons. The sample was PBMCs, taken on the day of the yellow fever booster vaccination. These receptors originate from a man aged 18 to 30 who received the YFV17D yellow fever vaccine.

The rearrangement uses TRBV4-2 and TRBJ2-3, with D possibly matching TRBD2 (6 bases). Per the germline V gene, CDR1 is LGHNA and CDR2 is YNFKEQ. Trimming pared 5 bases from V and 5 bases from J, leaving 17 bases between. The CDR3 spans 15 residues. In DNA form, the CDR3 reads TGTGCCAGCAGCGCCTCGCCTAGCGACGGAGATACGCAGTATTTT. The encoded protein is CASSASPSDGDTQYF.

This clonotype was counted ten times or more. The rearrangement joins TRBV4-1 to TRBJ2-2, with 8 bases identical to TRBD1. This CDR3 is built from 18 residues. V dropped 4 bases and J dropped 5; count of bases not matched to a gene: 15. CDR1 is MGHRA, CDR2 YSYEKL, per germline. Written as DNA, the CDR3 is TGCGCCAGCAGCCTCCCCAGAGGGCAGGGGGCGCGTACCGGGGAGCTGTTTTTT. It encodes CASSLPRGQGARTGELFF.

The table lists this clonotype with many counts. The chain joins TRBV29-1 to TRBJ2-3; 14 bases are a match to TRBD2. J gave up 10 bases and V 7 bases, and 10 bases lay outside the gene matches. This CDR3 is built from 14 residues. CDR1 SQVTM and CDR2 ANQGSEA come from the germline V gene. The CDR3, as DNA: TGCAGCGCCCCCGGACTAGCGGGGGGTAACGCGCAGTATTTT. This gives the protein CSAPGLAGGNAQYF.

This clonotype was seen more than once but under ten times. The gene calls are TRBV5-6 and TRBJ2-1; D perhaps matches TRBD1 (5 bases). Germline-derived CDR1 and CDR2 are SGHDT and YYEEEE. This CDR3 is built from 14 residues. The germline V and J ends were trimmed by 3 bases and 8 bases, with 15 bases remaining between them. CDR3 DNA sequence: TGTGCCAGCAGCTCCCTGTTCAGGGCCGATGAGCAGTTCTTC. Translation: CASSSLFRADEQFF.

This clonotype was counted many times. This rearrangement joins TRBV7-9 to TRBJ2-1; no firm D call. This CDR3 has 12 amino acids. Trimming left V 4 bases short and J 4 bases short, with 5 bases between. Germline V CDR1 and CDR2: SEHNR, FQNEAQ (reference sequence). The CDR3 loop is CASSSRYNEQFF. DNA for the CDR3: TGTGCCAGCAGCTCTCGGTACAATGAGCAGTTCTTC.

The sample holds a few counts of this clonotype. V is TRBV5-1 and J is TRBJ2-2; weak D call: TRBD2 (6 bases). Germline CDR1 SGHRS, CDR2 YFSETQ. This CDR3 contains 15 residues. Trimming took 1 base from V and 3 from J, leaving 10 bases between them. The CDR3 region has the DNA TGCGCCAGCAGCTTGCGGGGGTCGGACACCGGGGAGCTGTTTTTT. Amino acid sequence: CASSLRGSDTGELFF.

There are many counts of this clonotype. The V gene is TRBV7-2, the J gene TRBJ2-3; perhaps TRBD2 as D (6 bases). The CDR3 has 14 amino acids. V lost 6 bases and J 0 bases, leaving 10 bases between the germline ends. Germline CDR1 and CDR2: SGHTA and FQGNSA. CDR3 bases: TGTGCCAGCAGTCTAGCGTCTAGCACAGATACGCAGTATTTT. Translation gives CASSLASSTDTQYF.

The chain couples TRBV2 to TRBJ2-5, with D tentatively TRBD1 (6 bases). The V end lost 7 bases, the J end lost 5 bases, and 17 bases lay between the germline ends. This CDR3 is 14 amino acids long. Germline loops: CDR1 SNHLY, CDR2 FYNNEI. The CDR3 sequence: CASKTAQGMETQYF. In DNA form, the CDR3 reads TGTGCCAGCAAGACGGCGCAGGGGATGGAGACCCAGTACTTC.

This clonotype was recorded many times. The chain carries TRBV9 and TRBJ2-2; D is perhaps TRBD1 (5 bases). The CDR3 has 16 amino acids. V was pared by 0 bases and J by 3 bases, with 12 bases between. CDR1 and CDR2 from the germline V gene are SGDLS and YYNGEE. The CDR3 loop reads CASSVVVGADTGELFF. The CDR3 nucleotides are TGTGCCAGCAGCGTAGTGGTTGGGGCGGACACCGGGGAGCTGTTTTTT.

The V and J genes are TRBV5-6 and TRBJ1-3; D call uncertain. V was shortened by 4 bases and J by 4 bases, with 9 bases between the two germline ends. CDR1 is SGHDT, CDR2 YYEEEE, per germline. This CDR3 spans 13 amino acids. The CDR3 region has the DNA TGTGCCAGCAGCGACGGGTTAGGAAACACCATATATTTT. Translating it yields CASSDGLGNTIYF.

This clonotype showed up just once. V usage is TRBV27 and J usage is TRBJ2-1; TRBD1 matches 7 bases. Looked up from germline, CDR1 is MNHEY and CDR2 is SMNVEV (reference sequence). This CDR3 has 16 amino acids. J was trimmed by 5 bases and V by 0 bases; bases with no gene match: 7. The CDR3 DNA follows: TGTGCCAGCAGTTTATCGATGGGCGACAGGGACAATGAGCAGTTCTTC. Encoded protein: CASSLSMGDRDNEQFF.

This clonotype has a count of ten or more. CDR3 residues: CASSSSPAGGETQYF. The CDR3 bases are TGTGCCAGCAGCTCGAGTCCGGCAGGGGGAGAGACCCAGTACTTC. This chain uses TRBV7-6 with TRBJ2-5; 7 bases are shared with TRBD1. Germline loops: CDR1 SGHVS, CDR2 FNYEAQ. The length of the CDR3 is 15 residues. V lost 4 bases and J lost 4; bases outside the gene matches: 9.

The chain carries TRBV4-1 and TRBJ1-1; D possibly corresponds to TRBD1 (5 bases). This CDR3 is built from 14 residues. Germline V gives CDR1 MGHRA, CDR2 YSYEKL. V was clipped by 3 bases and J by 2 bases, with 10 bases between them. Here the CDR3 DNA reads TGCGCCAGCAGCCACTCAAGGGGAAACACTGAAGCTTTCTTT. Translation gives CASSHSRGNTEAFF.

The table lists this clonotype with many counts. The chain joins TRBV7-2 to TRBJ2-5; 12 positions agree with TRBD2. This CDR3 is 15 amino acids long. The ends lost 5 bases at V and 5 bases at J; junction bases unmatched: 6. Germline CDR1 SGHTA, CDR2 FQGNSA. The CDR3, as DNA: TGTGCCAGCAGCGCAACTAGCGGGGGGTATGAGACCCAGTACTTC. It specifies CASSATSGGYETQYF.

In this sample, this clonotype turned up many times. The chain recombines TRBV29-1 with TRBJ1-2; D remains ambiguous. Germline CDR1 and CDR2: SQVTM and ANQGSEA. V shed 6 bases and J shed 3 bases, with 8 bases lying between them. The CDR3 loop spans 11 amino acids. The CDR3 loop reads CSVTGYYGYTF. The CDR3 DNA is TGCAGCGTAACGGGGTACTATGGCTACACCTTC.

This rearrangement joins TRBV6-5 to TRBJ2-7, with TRBD2 identical over 7 bases. The germline gives CDR1 MNHEY, CDR2 SVGAGI. The CDR3 extends over 16 amino acids. After removal of 6 bases from V and 0 bases from J, the junction contained 11 bases not matched to a gene. CDR3 sequence (DNA): TGTGCCAGCAGCTATGAAGCGCGGGAGACCTCCTACGAGCAGTACTTC. Its protein product is CASSYEARETSYEQYF.

This clonotype has at least ten counts. The chain recombines TRBV28 with TRBJ1-1, with no clear D. Germline CDR1 and CDR2: MDHEN and SYDVKM. The CDR3 has 12 residues. V was cut by 5 bases and J by 4 bases, with 8 bases left in between. The CDR3 DNA reads as TGTGCCAGCAGTGGAACCCTCACTGAAGCTTTCTTT. Translated, it gives CASSGTLTEAFF.

The CDR3 loop is CATSPAVSYEQYF. CDR3 DNA: TGTGCCACTTCCCCGGCGGTCTCCTACGAGCAGTACTTC. This sequence joins TRBV19 and TRBJ2-7; D unclear. The CDR3 spans 13 residues. CDR1 and CDR2 (germline): LNHDA, SQIVND (reference sequence). The V end lost 10 bases, the J end lost 0 bases, and 13 bases lay between the germline ends.

The chain joins TRBV29-1 to TRBJ1-3; D is uncertain. The V end lost 4 bases, the J end lost 0 bases, and 10 bases lay between the germline ends. The CDR3 consists of 14 residues. Looked up from germline, CDR1 is SQVTM and CDR2 is ANQGSEA. CDR3 protein: CSVVPRYSGNTIYF. CDR3 coding DNA: TGCAGCGTTGTTCCGCGTTACTCTGGAAACACCATATATTTT.

The table lists this clonotype with many counts. The chain has TRBV12-3 or TRBV12-4 and TRBJ1-2; possible D gene TRBD1, 5 bases. The V end lost 5 bases, the J end lost 5 bases, and 9 bases lay between the germline ends. This CDR3 is 12 amino acids long. This chain's CDR3 is CASSPSGYGYTF. In nucleotides, the CDR3 is TGTGCCAGCAGTCCATCAGGGTATGGCTACACCTTC.

This clonotype came up many times. The chain employs TRBV12-3 or TRBV12-4 and TRBJ2-2; perhaps TRBD1 as D (5 bases). The ends were cut back, 3 bases at V and 6 bases at J, with 11 bases in the middle. The CDR3 has 14 residues. CDR3 DNA: TGTGCCAGCAGTTTCAGGGATGGGGCCGGGGAGCTGTTTTTT. Protein: CASSFRDGAGELFF.

This clonotype occurred many times. This chain joins TRBV7-9 and TRBJ2-2; D is unclear. This CDR3 is built from 15 residues. Trimming removed 4 bases from V and 1 base from J, with 10 bases in between. The germline gives CDR1 SEHNR, CDR2 FQNEAQ (reference sequence). CDR3 DNA sequence: TGTGCCAGCAGCTCAAACTCGAAGAACACCGGGGAGCTGTTTTTT. This translates into CASSSNSKNTGELFF.

The J gene is TRBJ2-6, the V gene TRBV5-1, with D tentatively TRBD2 (6 bases). This CDR3 contains 18 residues. The germline V gene has CDR1 SGHRS and CDR2 YFSETQ. Trimming stripped 4 bases from V and 0 bases from J, with 17 bases between. The CDR3 loop reads CASSPTGRPDSGANVLTF. In DNA form, the CDR3 reads TGCGCCAGCAGCCCGACGGGGAGGCCCGACTCTGGGGCCAACGTCCTGACTTTC.

J is TRBJ2-5 and V is TRBV2, with D possibly matching TRBD1 (6 bases). The ends were cut back, 6 bases at V and 2 bases at J, with 13 bases in the middle. This CDR3 region has 14 residues. CDR1 SNHLY and CDR2 FYNNEI come from the germline V gene. Here the CDR3 DNA reads TGTGCCAGCAGCGTCCAGGGGAATCAAGAGACCCAGTACTTC. Its protein product is CASSVQGNQETQYF.

The chain couples TRBV6-6 to TRBJ2-3, with a tentative D call TRBD2 (5 bases). The CDR3 has 19 residues. V shed 0 bases and J shed 1 base, with 20 bases lying between them. The germline CDR1 and CDR2 sequences are MNHNY and SVGAGI (reference sequence). The CDR3 sequence: CASSYSISGAEPGTDTQYF. The CDR3 DNA reads as TGTGCCAGCAGTTACTCGATAAGCGGTGCTGAACCCGGCACAGATACGCAGTATTTT.

This clonotype was observed a few times. The J gene is TRBJ1-4, the V gene TRBV6-5; TRBD1 matches 9 bases. V lost 4 bases, J lost 4 bases, and 4 bases stayed unmatched. The CDR3 has 15 residues. CDR1 and CDR2 from the germline V gene are MNHEY and SVGAGI. This CDR3 reads CASSSSGQGNEKLFF. As DNA, the CDR3 is TGTGCCAGCAGTTCCTCGGGACAGGGTAATGAAAAACTGTTTTTT.

This clonotype appeared a few times. This chain joins TRBV11-2 and TRBJ2-3, with D possibly called TRBD1 or TRBD2 (5 bases each). The germline V and J ends were trimmed by 5 bases and 8 bases, with 14 bases remaining between them. Germline CDR1 and CDR2: SGHAT and FQNNGV. The CDR3 has 13 residues. In nucleotides, the CDR3 is TGTGCCAGCAGCCGGACTTCGGGGACTACGCAGTATTTT. This gives the protein CASSRTSGTTQYF.

This clonotype was seen at least ten times. The rearrangement joins TRBV19 to TRBJ2-5, with D possibly called TRBD1 or TRBD2 (5 bases each). This CDR3 is 14 amino acids long. CDR1 and CDR2 (germline): LNHDA, SQIVND (reference sequence). Trimming removed 6 bases at V and 3 bases at J, with 14 bases between. The CDR3 is CASSGASGKETQYF. The CDR3 bases are TGTGCCAGTAGCGGGGCGTCAGGGAAAGAGACCCAGTACTTC.